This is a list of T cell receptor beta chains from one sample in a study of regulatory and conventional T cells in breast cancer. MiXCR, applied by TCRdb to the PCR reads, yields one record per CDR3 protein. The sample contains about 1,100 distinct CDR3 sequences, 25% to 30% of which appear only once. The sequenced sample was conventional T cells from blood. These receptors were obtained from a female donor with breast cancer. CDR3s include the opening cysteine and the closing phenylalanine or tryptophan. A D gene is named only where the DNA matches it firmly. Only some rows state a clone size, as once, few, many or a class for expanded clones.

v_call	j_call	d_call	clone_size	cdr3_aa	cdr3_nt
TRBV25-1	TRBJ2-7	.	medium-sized	CASSHPISYEQYF	TGTGCCAGCAGTCACCCAATTTCCTACGAGCAGTACTTC
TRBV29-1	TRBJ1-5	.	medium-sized	CSVGVGGGQPQHF	TGCAGCGTTGGGGTCGGGGGGGGCCAGCCCCAGCATTTT
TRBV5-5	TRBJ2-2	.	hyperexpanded	CASSFRGVDGELFF	TGTGCCAGCAGCTTTCGGGGAGTCGACGGGGAGCTGTTTTTT
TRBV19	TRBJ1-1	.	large	CASSLFGAAFF	TGTGCCAGTAGTCTCTTCGGGGCTGCTTTCTTT
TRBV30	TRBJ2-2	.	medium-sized	CAWSARQHGELFF	TGTGCCTGGAGCGCGAGACAGCACGGGGAGCTGTTTTTT
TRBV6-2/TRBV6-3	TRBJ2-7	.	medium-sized	CASIRDVTGEQYF	TGTGCCAGCATCAGAGACGTAACGGGCGAGCAGTACTTC
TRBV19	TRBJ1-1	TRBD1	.	CANRPDRIGTEAFF	TGTGCCAATAGACCGGACAGGATCGGAACTGAAGCTTTCTTT
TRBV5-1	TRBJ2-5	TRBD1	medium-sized	CASSPGQGSLETQYF	TGCGCCAGCAGCCCCGGACAGGGTTCCCTGGAGACCCAGTACTTC
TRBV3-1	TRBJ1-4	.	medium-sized	CASSPPGVGEKLSF	TGTGCCAGCAGCCCACCAGGGGTTGGAGAAAAACTGTCTTTT
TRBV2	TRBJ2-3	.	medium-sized	CASRPGPLVPQYF	TGTGCCAGCAGACCCGGGCCCCTCGTTCCGCAGTATTTT
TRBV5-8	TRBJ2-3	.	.	CASSLLQLGDTQYF	TGTGCCAGCAGCTTATTACAGCTCGGCGATACGCAGTATTTT
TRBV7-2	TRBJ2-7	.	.	CASSQRGGAVYEQYF	TGTGCCAGCAGCCAGAGGGGGGGGGCCGTCTACGAGCAGTACTTC
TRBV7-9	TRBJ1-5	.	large	CASSLDHQPQHF	TGTGCCAGCAGCTTAGATCATCAGCCCCAGCATTTT
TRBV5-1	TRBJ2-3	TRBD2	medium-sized	CASSVLAGETTDTQYF	TGCGCCAGCAGCGTACTAGCGGGGGAAACCACAGATACGCAGTATTTT
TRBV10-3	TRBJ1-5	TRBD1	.	CAISANRGVNQPQHF	TGTGCCATCAGTGCGAACAGGGGAGTAAATCAGCCCCAGCATTTT
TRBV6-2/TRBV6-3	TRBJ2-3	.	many	CASSRYGADTQYF	TGTGCCAGCAGCCGCTACGGGGCGGATACGCAGTATTTT
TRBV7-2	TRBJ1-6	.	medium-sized	CASSLVAESNSPLHF	TGTGCCAGCAGCTTAGTCGCGGAATCTAATTCACCCCTCCACTTT
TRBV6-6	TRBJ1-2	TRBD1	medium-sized	CASSFAGTGGENYGYTF	TGTGCCAGCAGTTTCGCCGGGACAGGGGGCGAAAACTATGGCTACACCTTC
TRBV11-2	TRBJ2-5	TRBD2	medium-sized	CASSLARGGAFETQYF	TGTGCCAGCAGCTTAGCGCGCGGGGGGGCGTTTGAGACCCAGTACTTC
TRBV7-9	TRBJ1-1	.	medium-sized	CASSLNAGNTEAFF	TGTGCCAGCAGCTTAAATGCGGGGAACACTGAAGCTTTCTTT
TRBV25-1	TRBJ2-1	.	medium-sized	CASRPSYNEQFF	TGTGCCAGCAGACCGTCCTACAATGAGCAGTTCTTC
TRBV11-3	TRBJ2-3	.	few	CASTFGPGVGTQYF	TGTGCCAGCACGTTCGGACCCGGTGTGGGTACGCAGTATTTT
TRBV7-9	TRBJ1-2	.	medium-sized	CASSSPGGVSYMMGYTF	TGTGCCAGCAGCTCCCCCGGGGGGGTTTCTTATATGATGGGCTACACCTTC
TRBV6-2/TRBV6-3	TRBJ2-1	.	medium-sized	CASSYSNIGRRLGYNEQFF	TGTGCCAGCAGTTACTCGAATATCGGTCGTCGCCTAGGTTACAATGAGCAGTTCTTC
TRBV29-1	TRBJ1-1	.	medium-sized	CSASLDSNTEAFF	TGCAGCGCCAGCTTGGACAGTAACACTGAAGCTTTCTTT
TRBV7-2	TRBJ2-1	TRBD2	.	CASSLGAGGLNEQFF	TGTGCCAGCAGCTTAGGGGCGGGGGGGCTGAATGAGCAGTTCTTC
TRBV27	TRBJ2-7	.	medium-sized	CASSPRPSYEQYF	TGTGCCAGCAGCCCCCGCCCGAGTTACGAGCAGTACTTC
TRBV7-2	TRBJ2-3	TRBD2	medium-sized	CASSLRLAGATDTQYF	TGTGCCAGCAGCTTACGGCTAGCGGGGGCCACAGATACGCAGTATTTT
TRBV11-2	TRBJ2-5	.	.	CASSLTWQQETQYF	TGTGCCAGCAGCTTGACGTGGCAGCAAGAGACCCAGTACTTC
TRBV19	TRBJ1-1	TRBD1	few	CASRPDRIGTEAFF	TGTGCCAGTAGACCGGACAGGATCGGAACTGAAGCTTTCTTT
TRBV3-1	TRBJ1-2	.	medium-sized	CASSQQGINYGYTF	TGTGCCAGCAGCCAACAGGGGATTAACTATGGCTACACCTTC
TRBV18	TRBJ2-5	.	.	CASSPPVRETQYF	TGTGCCAGCTCACCACCGGTAAGGGAGACCCAGTACTTC
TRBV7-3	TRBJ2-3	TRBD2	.	CASSPQPLAGGPDTQYF	TGTGCCAGCAGCCCCCAACCTCTAGCGGGGGGGCCTGATACGCAGTATTTT
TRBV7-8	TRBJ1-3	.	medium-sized	CASSLAGNTIYF	TGTGCCAGCAGCTTAGCAGGAAACACCATATATTTT
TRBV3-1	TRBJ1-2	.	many	CASSQDSGILGSGYTF	TGTGCCAGCAGCCAAGATTCGGGGATTTTAGGGTCTGGCTACACCTTC
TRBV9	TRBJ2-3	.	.	CASKGLGTDTQYF	TGTGCCAGCAAGGGGCTGGGTACAGATACGCAGTATTTT
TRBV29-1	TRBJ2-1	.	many	CSAVGRGRYNEQFF	TGCAGCGCTGTGGGCAGGGGAAGATACAATGAGCAGTTCTTC
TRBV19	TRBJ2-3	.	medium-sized	CASSIGVDTQYF	TGTGCCAGTAGTATAGGTGTAGATACGCAGTATTTT
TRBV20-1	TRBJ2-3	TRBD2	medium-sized	CSAYSGGMFRTDTQYF	TGCAGTGCGTATAGCGGGGGTATGTTCCGCACAGATACGCAGTATTTT
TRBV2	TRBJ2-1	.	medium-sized	CASSPGAQRYNEQFF	TGTGCCAGCAGCCCGGGGGCCCAGCGATACAATGAGCAGTTCTTC
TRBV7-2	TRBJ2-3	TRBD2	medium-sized	CASSLVGAGSGDTQYF	TGTGCCAGCAGCTTAGTGGGAGCGGGGAGTGGGGATACGCAGTATTTT
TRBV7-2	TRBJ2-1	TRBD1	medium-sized	CASRKAGTGSYNEQFF	TGTGCCAGCAGGAAAGCGGGGACAGGGAGCTACAATGAGCAGTTCTTC
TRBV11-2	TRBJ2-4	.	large	CASSLDLPGQLAKNIQYF	TGTGCCAGCAGCTTAGATCTCCCTGGACAGCTAGCCAAAAACATTCAGTACTTC